These T cell receptor beta chains were read from a single sample in a study. From the 5' RACE reads, TCRdb called clonotypes with MiXCR, one entry per CDR3 protein. The sample contains around 9,700 distinct CDR3 sequences, 13% to 15% of which appear only once. The sequenced sample consisted of Tregs sorted from blood. The receptors originated from a female donor with breast cancer. CDR3s include the opening cysteine and the closing phenylalanine or tryptophan. D genes are given only for firm matches. The size entry is marked missing in some rows and otherwise reads once, few, many or a size class.

J,size,D,V,CDR3,DNA
TRBJ1-1,medium-sized,.,TRBV4-1,CASSQPDGMNTEAFF,TGCGCCAGCAGTCAACCAGACGGCATGAACACTGAAGCTTTCTTT
TRBJ1-2,many,.,TRBV12-3/TRBV12-4,CASSLVGGDPTF,TGTGCCAGCAGTTTGGTTGGGGGTGACCCCACCTTC
TRBJ2-1,medium-sized,.,TRBV5-5,CASSFGPGQNEQFF,TGTGCCAGCAGCTTCGGTCCCGGACAGAATGAGCAGTTCTTC
TRBJ2-2,few,TRBD2,TRBV6-5,CASSSGTSGAGELFF,TGTGCCAGCAGTTCCGGGACTAGCGGTGCCGGGGAGCTGTTTTTT
TRBJ2-2,many,TRBD2,TRBV27,CASSSLADTGELFF,TGTGCCAGCAGTTCCCTAGCGGACACCGGGGAGCTGTTTTTT
TRBJ2-7,medium-sized,.,TRBV7-9,CASSGNSGVDYEQYF,TGTGCCAGCAGCGGAAACTCGGGGGTTGACTACGAGCAGTACTTC
TRBJ2-7,medium-sized,TRBD1,TRBV12-3/TRBV12-4,CASSFRPPTGAPSYEQYF,TGTGCCAGCAGTTTCCGACCCCCCACAGGGGCTCCCTCCTACGAGCAGTACTTC
TRBJ2-7,many,TRBD2,TRBV7-9,CASSPGGRGYEQYF,TGTGCCAGCAGCCCCGGGGGGAGAGGCTACGAGCAGTACTTC
TRBJ2-7,medium-sized,TRBD2,TRBV5-1,CASSPSVRQRDSEQYF,TGCGCCAGCAGCCCCTCAGTCCGCCAGCGGGACTCCGAGCAGTACTTC
TRBJ1-6,medium-sized,.,TRBV6-5,CASSYSRGLGSPLHF,TGTGCCAGCAGTTACTCGAGAGGGCTCGGATCACCCCTCCACTTT
TRBJ1-2,medium-sized,.,TRBV7-2,CASSDGLVSGGYTF,TGTGCCAGCAGCGATGGTCTGGTCTCTGGTGGCTACACCTTC
TRBJ2-5,medium-sized,TRBD2,TRBV12-3/TRBV12-4,CASSTGTSGLYQETQYF,TGTGCCAGCAGCACCGGGACTAGCGGGCTGTACCAAGAGACCCAGTACTTC
TRBJ2-6,medium-sized,.,TRBV7-2,CASSSRATGANVLTF,TGTGCCAGCAGCTCCCGAGCGACTGGGGCCAACGTCCTGACTTTC
TRBJ1-6,medium-sized,.,TRBV9,CASSQGLSLEYSPLHF,TGTGCCAGCAGCCAAGGCTTATCGTTGGAATACTCACCCCTCCACTTT
TRBJ2-5,many,.,TRBV28,CASSDGEQALRETQYF,TGTGCCAGCAGTGATGGCGAACAGGCCTTGAGGGAGACCCAGTACTTC
TRBJ2-3,.,TRBD1,TRBV27,CASRNDPRQGRTDTQYF,TGTGCCAGCCGCAATGACCCTAGACAGGGCCGCACAGATACGCAGTATTTT
TRBJ1-1,medium-sized,.,TRBV7-9,CASSLWNPNTEAFF,TGTGCCAGCAGCTTGTGGAACCCGAACACTGAAGCTTTCTTT
TRBJ2-1,medium-sized,TRBD1,TRBV6-5,CASSPATGGEFF,TGTGCCAGCAGTCCTGCTACAGGGGGCGAGTTCTTC
TRBJ1-1,medium-sized,TRBD1,TRBV18,CASSPRGQGSNTEAFF,TGTGCCAGCTCACCAAGGGGACAGGGTTCGAACACTGAAGCTTTCTTT
TRBJ2-7,medium-sized,TRBD1,TRBV7-8,CASSLGTAYEQYF,TGTGCCAGCAGCCTCGGGACAGCTTACGAGCAGTACTTC
TRBJ2-5,.,.,TRBV29-1,CIVVKRQETQYF,TGCATCGTTGTTAAGAGGCAAGAGACCCAGTACTTC
TRBJ2-4,few,.,TRBV4-1,CTSSQNPAQYF,TGCACCAGCAGCCAAAATCCTGCGCAGTACTTC
TRBJ2-1,medium-sized,.,TRBV11-2,CASSLRATNSYNEQFF,TGTGCCAGCAGCTTAAGGGCGACAAACTCCTACAATGAGCAGTTCTTC
TRBJ2-5,many,.,TRBV10-3,CAIRGGPQETQYF,TGTGCCATCAGGGGGGGCCCCCAAGAGACCCAGTACTTC
TRBJ1-6,many,.,TRBV16,CASSLRTEQNSPLHF,TGTGCCAGCAGCCTTCGGACAGAACAAAATTCACCCCTCCACTTT
TRBJ1-1,many,TRBD1,TRBV27,CASIKTGAWTEAFF,TGTGCCAGCATTAAAACAGGGGCTTGGACTGAAGCTTTCTTT
TRBJ2-2,many,TRBD1,TRBV5-5,CASSLVTGGTGELFF,TGTGCCAGCAGCTTGGTGACAGGGGGGACCGGGGAGCTGTTTTTT
TRBJ1-2,once,.,TRBV5-1,CASSLGVGTADGYTF,TGCGCCAGCAGCTTGGGGGTGGGCACCGCCGATGGCTACACCTTC
TRBJ2-6,medium-sized,.,TRBV5-1,CASSGYGGSGANVLTF,TGCGCCAGCAGCGGGTACGGTGGCTCTGGGGCCAACGTCCTGACTTTC
TRBJ2-3,.,.,TRBV9,CASSVVGVSTDTQYF,TGTGCCAGCAGCGTAGTGGGGGTGAGCACAGATACGCAGTATTTT
TRBJ1-4,medium-sized,TRBD1,TRBV27,CASSGDSEKLFF,TGTGCCAGCAGTGGGGACAGTGAAAAACTGTTTTTT
TRBJ2-1,.,.,TRBV5-1,CASSSSPPLEQFF,TGCGCCAGCAGCTCCTCTCCCCCACTTGAGCAGTTCTTC
TRBJ2-2,medium-sized,.,TRBV4-2,CASSQGQATGTGELFF,TGTGCCAGCAGCCAAGGGCAGGCGACGGGCACCGGGGAGCTGTTTTTT
TRBJ2-3,many,.,TRBV29-1,CSVEAVSDTQYF,TGCAGCGTTGAAGCAGTTTCAGATACGCAGTATTTT
TRBJ1-1,medium-sized,.,TRBV7-9,CASSLQENTEAFF,TGTGCCAGCAGCTTACAGGAGAACACTGAAGCTTTCTTT
TRBJ2-1,.,TRBD2,TRBV14,CASSLRLAINNEQFF,TGTGCCAGCAGCCTCCGACTAGCGATTAACAATGAGCAGTTCTTC
TRBJ2-2,medium-sized,TRBD1,TRBV4-3,CASSRETGPGELFF,TGCGCCAGCAGCCGAGAGACAGGGCCCGGGGAGCTGTTTTTT
TRBJ2-5,many,TRBD2,TRBV10-3,CAISASGGTQYF,TGTGCCATCAGTGCTAGCGGGGGGACCCAGTACTTC
TRBJ2-3,medium-sized,.,TRBV7-2,CASSLVVGVADTQYF,TGTGCCAGCAGCTTAGTTGTGGGGGTTGCAGATACGCAGTATTTT
TRBJ2-7,many,TRBD2,TRBV29-1,CSVEDPPISGSSHEQYF,TGCAGCGTTGAAGATCCTCCCATTAGCGGGAGTTCCCACGAGCAGTACTTC
TRBJ1-2,medium-sized,.,TRBV20-1,CSATENYGYTF,TGCAGTGCAACGGAGAACTATGGCTACACCTTC
TRBJ2-2,.,.,TRBV4-1,CASSQFAGELFF,TGCGCCAGCAGCCAATTCGCCGGGGAGCTGTTTTTT
TRBJ2-3,medium-sized,.,TRBV5-1,CASRTGPSTDTQYF,TGCGCCAGCAGAACGGGTCCTAGCACAGATACGCAGTATTTT
TRBJ2-1,medium-sized,.,TRBV7-2,CASSLARTNYNEQFF,TGTGCCAGCAGCTTAGCCCGGACAAACTACAATGAGCAGTTCTTC
TRBJ2-7,.,TRBD2,TRBV3-1,CASSHGGRGGYEQYF,TGTGCCAGCAGCCATGGCGGGAGAGGAGGGTACGAGCAGTACTTC
TRBJ2-1,.,TRBD1,TRBV29-1,CIVEPRQGLGEQCF,TGCATCGTGGAACCCCGACAGGGCCTTGGTGAGCAGTGCTTC
TRBJ2-7,.,.,TRBV20-1,CSARRGAGRSESEQYF,TGCAGTGCTAGGAGGGGGGCGGGTCGCTCCGAGAGCGAGCAGTACTTC
TRBJ1-5,medium-sized,.,TRBV12-3/TRBV12-4,CASSQAEPQHF,TGTGCCAGCAGTCAAGCGGAGCCCCAGCATTTT
TRBJ2-7,medium-sized,.,TRBV6-1,CASEGGTHNYEQYF,TGTGCCAGCGAGGGCGGGACACATAACTACGAGCAGTACTTC
TRBJ1-4,medium-sized,.,TRBV25-1,CASSESGADEKLFF,TGTGCCAGCAGTGAATCGGGGGCTGATGAAAAACTGTTTTTT
TRBJ2-5,.,.,TRBV10-2,CASSEPLPGGVGYQETQYF,TGCGCCAGCAGTGAACCGCTTCCCGGCGGGGTAGGGTACCAAGAGACCCAGTACTTC
TRBJ1-1,many,.,TRBV2,CASMENMNTEAFF,TGTGCCAGCATGGAGAATATGAACACTGAAGCTTTCTTT